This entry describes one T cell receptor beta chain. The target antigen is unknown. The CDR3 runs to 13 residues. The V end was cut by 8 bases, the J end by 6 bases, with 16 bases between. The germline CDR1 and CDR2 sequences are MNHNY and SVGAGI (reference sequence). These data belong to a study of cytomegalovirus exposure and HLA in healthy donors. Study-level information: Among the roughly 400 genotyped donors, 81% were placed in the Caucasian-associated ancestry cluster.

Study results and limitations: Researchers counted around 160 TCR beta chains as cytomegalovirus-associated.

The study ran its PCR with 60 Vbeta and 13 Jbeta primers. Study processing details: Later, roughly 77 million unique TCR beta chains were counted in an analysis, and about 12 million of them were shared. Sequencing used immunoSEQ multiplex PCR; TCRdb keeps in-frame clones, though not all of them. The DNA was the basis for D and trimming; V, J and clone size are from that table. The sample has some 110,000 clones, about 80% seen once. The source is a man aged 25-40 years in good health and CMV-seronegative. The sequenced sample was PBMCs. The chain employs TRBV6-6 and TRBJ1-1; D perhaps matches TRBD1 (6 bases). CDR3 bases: TGTGCCAGCGGGTCGCGGGAGGGGGCTGAAGCTTTCTTT. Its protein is CASGSREGAEAFF.